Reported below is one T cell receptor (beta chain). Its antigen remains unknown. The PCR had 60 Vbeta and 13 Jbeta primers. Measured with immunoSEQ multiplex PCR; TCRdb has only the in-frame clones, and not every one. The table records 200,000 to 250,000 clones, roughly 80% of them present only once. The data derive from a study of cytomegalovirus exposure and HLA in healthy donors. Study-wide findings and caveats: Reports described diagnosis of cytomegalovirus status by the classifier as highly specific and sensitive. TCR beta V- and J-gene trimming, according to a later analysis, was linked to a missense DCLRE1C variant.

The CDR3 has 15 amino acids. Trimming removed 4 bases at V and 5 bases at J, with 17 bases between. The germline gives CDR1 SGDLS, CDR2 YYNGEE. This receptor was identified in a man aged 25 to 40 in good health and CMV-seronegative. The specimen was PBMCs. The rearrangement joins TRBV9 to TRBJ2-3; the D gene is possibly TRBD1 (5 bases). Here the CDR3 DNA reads TGTGCCAGCAGCCAATACCCAGGGTTTGAAGATACGCAGTATTTT. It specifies CASSQYPGFEDTQYF.